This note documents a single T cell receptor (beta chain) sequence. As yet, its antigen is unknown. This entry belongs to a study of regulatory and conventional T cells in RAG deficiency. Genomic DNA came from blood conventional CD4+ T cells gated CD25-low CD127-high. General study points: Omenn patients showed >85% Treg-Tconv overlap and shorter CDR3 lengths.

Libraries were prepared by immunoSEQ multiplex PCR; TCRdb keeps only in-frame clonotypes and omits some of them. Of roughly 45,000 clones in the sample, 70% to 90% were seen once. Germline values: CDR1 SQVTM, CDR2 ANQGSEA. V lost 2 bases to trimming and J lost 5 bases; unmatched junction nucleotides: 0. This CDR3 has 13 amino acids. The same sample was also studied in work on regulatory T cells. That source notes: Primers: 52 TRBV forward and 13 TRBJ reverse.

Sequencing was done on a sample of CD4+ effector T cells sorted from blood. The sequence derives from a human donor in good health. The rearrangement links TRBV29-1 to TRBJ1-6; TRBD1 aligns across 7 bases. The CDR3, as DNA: TGCAGCGTTGAAACAGGGGATAATTCACCCCTCCACTTT. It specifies CSVETGDNSPLHF.